These 15 T cell receptor beta chains came from one sample sequenced in a study of beta chain features in type 1 diabetes. Of the isolated RNA, all was reverse transcribed, and so the sequenced material was expressed TCRB transcripts. Sequenced by immunoSEQ multiplex PCR; TCRdb stores in-frame clones only, minus some. The sample yields 680,000 or so clones, 15% seen once. Sequencing was done on a sample of naive CD4+ T cells from blood. The receptors shown here come from a man between 18 and 35 years old in good health.

This clone is a singleton in its sample. The chain joins TRBV10-3 to TRBJ1-5; tentative D call: TRBD1 (5 bases). The CDR3 covers 15 residues. Germline V gene lookup returns CDR1 ENHRY and CDR2 SYGVKD. V was pared by 4 bases and J by 3 bases, with 13 bases between. The CDR3 DNA reads TGTGCCATCAGTGCCATTGACAGCCTCAATCAGCCCCAGCATTTT. Protein product: CAISAIDSLNQPQHF.

This clone appeared a few times. The CDR3 DNA is TGTGCCAGCAGTCTGACAGGGATCCCTCAGCCCCAGCATTTT. Amino acids: CASSLTGIPQPQHF. The V gene is TRBV28, the J gene TRBJ1-5; TRBD1 matches 7 bases. CDR1 MDHEN and CDR2 SYDVKM come from the germline V gene. V lost 5 bases, J lost 6 bases, and 7 bases stayed unmatched. The CDR3 extends over 14 amino acids.

This clone turned up a few times. This chain uses TRBV5-6 with TRBJ2-2, with TRBD2 identical over 8 bases. The CDR3 is made up of 18 amino acids. Germline V gives CDR1 SGHDT, CDR2 YYEEEE. The V segment lost 2 bases and the J segment 0 bases; nucleotides outside the gene matches: 9. This CDR3 reads CASSLGVSGKANTGELFF. The CDR3 DNA reads TGTGCCAGCAGCTTAGGTGTTAGCGGGAAAGCGAACACCGGGGAGCTGTTTTTT. Combining the CDR3 with reference TRBV5-6 and TRBJ2-2 gives the whole variable domain DAGVTQSPTHLIKTRGQQVTLRCSPKSGHDTVSWYQQALGQGPQFIFQYYEEEERQRGNFPDRFSGHQFPNYSSELNVNALLLGDSALYLCASSLGVSGKANTGELFFGEGSRLTVL.

In this sample, this clone turned up a few times. CDR3 amino acids: CASHAGRVGELFF. CDR3 DNA: TGTGCCAGCCACGCGGGAAGGGTCGGGGAGCTGTTTTTT. The chain joins TRBV7-2 to TRBJ2-2; possibly TRBD2 for D (6 bases). The germline V and J ends were trimmed by 8 bases and 7 bases, with 14 bases remaining between them. The CDR3 covers 13 residues. Germline CDR1 and CDR2: SGHTA and FQGNSA. Full variable domain (outside the CDR3, taken from reference TRBV7-2 and TRBJ2-2): GAGVSQSPSNKVTEKGKDVELRCDPISGHTALYWYRQSLGQGLEFLIYFQGNSAPDKSGLPSDRFSAERTGGSVSTLTIQRTQQEDSAVYLCASHAGRVGELFFGEGSRLTVL.

The CDR3 region has the DNA TGTGCCAGCAGCTTAGAGACCGGGGAGCTGTTTTTT. As protein: CASSLETGELFF. This chain uses TRBV5-5 with TRBJ2-2, with D unclear. The V gene's germline CDR1 is SGHKS and CDR2 YYEKEE (reference sequence). V was cut by 2 bases and J by 5 bases, with 4 bases left in between. This CDR3 is 12 amino acids long.

This clone has a handful of counts. The V and J genes are TRBV19 and TRBJ2-1; 8 bases match TRBD2. The CDR3 has 16 residues. CDR1 and CDR2 from the germline V gene are LNHDA and SQIVND (reference sequence). The junction had 7 bases not matched to a gene; V was cut back by 0 bases and J by 6 bases. CDR3 protein: CASSIDRAGETNEQFF. CDR3 nucleotide sequence: TGTGCCAGTAGTATAGATAGAGCGGGAGAGACCAATGAGCAGTTCTTC.

This rearrangement joins TRBV9 to TRBJ2-4; unclear D gene. The CDR3 spans 14 residues. The V and J ends lost 0 bases and 4 bases respectively, with 8 bases between them. From germline, CDR1 is SGDLS and CDR2 YYNGEE. Written as DNA, the CDR3 is TGTGCCAGCAGCGTAGCCAGGTCAAAAAACATTCAGTACTTC. Its translation is CASSVARSKNIQYF.

This clone turned up a few times. The rearrangement links TRBV30 to TRBJ2-7; D unclear. The V gene lost 2 bases and the J gene lost 10 bases, with 15 bases spanning the gap. Germline CDR1 GTSNPN, CDR2 SVGIG (reference sequence). The CDR3 is made up of 12 amino acids. The CDR3 protein is CAWSNTAQKQYF. CDR3 coding DNA: TGTGCCTGGAGTAATACAGCCCAAAAACAGTACTTC.

The rearrangement links TRBV28 to TRBJ1-2, with D uncertain. Trimming stripped 5 bases from V and 4 bases from J, with 8 bases between. The CDR3 contains 12 residues. Germline V gene lookup returns CDR1 MDHEN and CDR2 SYDVKM. The CDR3 loop is CASSVTTYGYTF. The CDR3 DNA sequence: TGTGCCAGCAGTGTGACAACCTATGGCTACACCTTC.

This clone turned up a few times. The chain combines TRBV11-3 with TRBJ1-1; D is perhaps TRBD1 (5 bases). There are 16 residues in the CDR3. The V gene lost 2 bases and the J gene lost 0 bases, with 13 bases spanning the gap. Germline V gives CDR1 SGHNT, CDR2 YENEEA. The CDR3 coding sequence is TGTGCCAGCAGCTTATCAGACAGCCTGATGAACACTGAAGCTTTCTTT. It specifies CASSLSDSLMNTEAFF.

The V gene is TRBV10-3, the J gene TRBJ2-7; tentatively, D is TRBD1 or TRBD2 (5 bases each). The CDR3 spans 15 residues. The germline V gene has CDR1 ENHRY and CDR2 SYGVKD. V lost 5 bases and J 2 bases, leaving 16 bases between the germline ends. The CDR3 DNA is TGTGCCATCAGTCCCATCGGGACGGTAACCTACGAGCAGTACTTC. This codes for CAISPIGTVTYEQYF.

The sample holds a few counts of this clone. The chain uses TRBV7-6 and TRBJ2-1; D could derive from TRBD1 or TRBD2 (6 bases each). Germline lookup yields CDR1 SGHVS and CDR2 FNYEAQ. The CDR3 contains 17 residues. V lost 5 bases to trimming and J lost 4 bases, with 21 bases between them. This CDR3 is CASSGISGASHYNEQFF. The CDR3 nucleotides read TGTGCCAGCAGCGGGATTTCGGGGGCGTCGCATTACAATGAGCAGTTCTTC.

Remarks on this clone: Compared with germline, one end of the junction differs, possibly owing to a read error. V is TRBV7-6 and J is TRBJ1-4; D gene unclear. The CDR3 length is 12 residues. The V gene's germline CDR1 is SGHVS and CDR2 FNYEAQ. CDR3 sequence: CASSLANEKLFF. In DNA, the CDR3 is TGTGCCAGCAGCTTAGCTAACGAAAAACTGTTTTTT. The full variable domain, completed using reference TRBV7-6 and TRBJ1-4, is GAGVSQSPRYKVTKRGQDVALRCDPISGHVSLYWYRQALGQGPEFLTYFNYEAQQDKSGLPNDRFSAERPEGSISTLTIQRTEQRDSAMYRCASSLANEKLFFGSGTQLSVL.

The genes are TRBV20-1 and TRBJ2-7, with 7 bases identical to TRBD1. Germline lookup yields CDR1 DFQATT and CDR2 SNEGSKA (reference sequence). With V trimmed by 5 bases and J by 6 bases, 4 bases remained unmatched. The CDR3 is made up of 11 amino acids. CDR3 loop: CSAVQGREQYF. CDR3 sequence (DNA): TGCAGTGCTGTACAGGGGCGCGAGCAGTACTTC.

The V gene is TRBV10-3, the J gene TRBJ2-7; 7 bases are a match to TRBD1. Germline V CDR1 and CDR2: ENHRY, SYGVKD. The junction had 2 bases not matched to a gene; V was cut back by 3 bases and J by 3 bases. CDR3 size: 13 residues. CDR3 loop: CAISEQGLYEQYF. CDR3 DNA: TGTGCCATCAGTGAACAGGGGCTCTACGAGCAGTACTTC.